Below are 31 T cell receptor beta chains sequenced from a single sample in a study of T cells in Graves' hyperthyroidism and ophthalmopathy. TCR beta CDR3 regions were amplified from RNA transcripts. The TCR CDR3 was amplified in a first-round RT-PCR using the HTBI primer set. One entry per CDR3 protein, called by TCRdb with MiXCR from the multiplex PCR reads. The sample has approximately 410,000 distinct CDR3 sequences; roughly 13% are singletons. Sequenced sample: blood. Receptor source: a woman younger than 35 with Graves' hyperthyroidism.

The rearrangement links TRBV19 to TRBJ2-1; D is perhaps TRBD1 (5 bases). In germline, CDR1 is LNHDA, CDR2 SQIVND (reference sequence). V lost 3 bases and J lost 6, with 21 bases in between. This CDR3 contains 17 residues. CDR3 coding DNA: TGTGCCAGTAGTATTTCCCACGGGTGGGGCTCCGCCAATGAGCAGTTCTTC. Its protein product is CASSISHGWGSANEQFF. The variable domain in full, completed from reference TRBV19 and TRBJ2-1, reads DGGITQSPKYLFRKEGQNVTLSCEQNLNHDAMYWYRQDPGQGLRLIYYSQIVNDFQKGDIAEGYSVSREKKESFPLTVTSAQKNPTAFYLCASSISHGWGSANEQFFGPGTRLTVL.

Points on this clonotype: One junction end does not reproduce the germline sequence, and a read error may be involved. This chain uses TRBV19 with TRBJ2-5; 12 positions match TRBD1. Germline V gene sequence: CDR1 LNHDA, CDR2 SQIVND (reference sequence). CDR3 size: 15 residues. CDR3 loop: CASRIGTGGEETQYF. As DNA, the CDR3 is TGTGCCAGTAGAATAGGGACAGGGGGCGAAGAGACCCAGTACTTC.

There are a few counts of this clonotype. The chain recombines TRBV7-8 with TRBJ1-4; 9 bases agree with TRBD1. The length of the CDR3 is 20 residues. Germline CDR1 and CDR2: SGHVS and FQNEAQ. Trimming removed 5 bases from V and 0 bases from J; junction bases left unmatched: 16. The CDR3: CASSLRTGVGGYTTNEKLFF. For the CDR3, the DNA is TGTGCCAGCAGCCTCCGGACAGGGGTTGGGGGATATACAACTAATGAAAAACTGTTTTTT. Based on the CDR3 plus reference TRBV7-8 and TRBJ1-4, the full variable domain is GAGVSQSPRYKVAKRGQDVALRCDPISGHVSLFWYQQALGQGPEFLTYFQNEAQLDKSGLPSDRFFAERPEGSVSTLKIQRTQQEDSAVYLCASSLRTGVGGYTTNEKLFFGSGTQLSVL.

CDR3 in DNA: TGCGCCAGCAGCCAAGAAGGGAACAGCCGAGTGGCCCAGCATTTT. It specifies CASSQEGNSRVAQHF. The gene calls are TRBV4-1 and TRBJ1-5; D uncertain. The CDR3 length is 15 residues. Per germline, CDR1 MGHRA and CDR2 YSYEKL. V was clipped by 0 bases and J by 11 bases, with 17 bases between them.

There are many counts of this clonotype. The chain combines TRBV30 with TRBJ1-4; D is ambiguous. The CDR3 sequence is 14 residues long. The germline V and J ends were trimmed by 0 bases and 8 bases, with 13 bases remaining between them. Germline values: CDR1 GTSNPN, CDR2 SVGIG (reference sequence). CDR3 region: CAWSVVGAGEKLFF. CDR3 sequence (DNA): TGTGCCTGGAGTGTAGTGGGTGCTGGAGAAAAACTGTTTTTT.

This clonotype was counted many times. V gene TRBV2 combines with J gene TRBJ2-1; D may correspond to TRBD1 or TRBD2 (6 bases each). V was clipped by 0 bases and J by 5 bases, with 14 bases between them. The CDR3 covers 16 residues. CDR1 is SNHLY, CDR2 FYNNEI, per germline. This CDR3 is CASSEAVRGANNEQFF. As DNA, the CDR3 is TGTGCCAGCAGTGAAGCGGTGAGGGGGGCTAACAATGAGCAGTTCTTC.

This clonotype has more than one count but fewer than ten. The CDR3 nucleotides read TGCAGTGCTAGAAGGGCCCCGTCTTACAATGAGCAGTTCTTC. This encodes CSARRAPSYNEQFF. This chain uses TRBV20-1 with TRBJ2-1; D is unclear. V was cut by 2 bases and J by 4 bases, with 12 bases left in between. The V gene's germline CDR1 is DFQATT and CDR2 SNEGSKA (reference sequence). The CDR3 totals 14 residues.

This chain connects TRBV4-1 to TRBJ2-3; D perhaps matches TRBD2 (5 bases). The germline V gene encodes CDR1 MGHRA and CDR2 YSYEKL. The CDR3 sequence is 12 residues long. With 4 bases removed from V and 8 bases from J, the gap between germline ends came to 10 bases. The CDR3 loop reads CASSPEGFTQYF. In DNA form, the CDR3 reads TGCGCCAGCAGCCCTGAGGGTTTTACGCAGTATTTT.

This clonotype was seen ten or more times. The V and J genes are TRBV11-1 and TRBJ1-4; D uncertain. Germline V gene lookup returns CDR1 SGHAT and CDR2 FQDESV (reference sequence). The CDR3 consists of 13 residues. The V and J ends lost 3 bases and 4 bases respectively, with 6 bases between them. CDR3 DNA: TGTGCCAGCAGCTTTGGAGTTAATGAAAAACTGTTTTTT. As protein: CASSFGVNEKLFF.

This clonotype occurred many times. The DNA for the CDR3 is TGTGCCAGCAGTTTAGAAGCGTGGGGCTACGAGCAGTACTTC. Protein: CASSLEAWGYEQYF. The chain uses TRBV28 and TRBJ2-7; D is undetermined. The CDR3 extends over 14 amino acids. V gave up 2 bases and J gave up 3 bases, with 11 bases separating them. Looked up from germline, CDR1 is MDHEN and CDR2 is SYDVKM.

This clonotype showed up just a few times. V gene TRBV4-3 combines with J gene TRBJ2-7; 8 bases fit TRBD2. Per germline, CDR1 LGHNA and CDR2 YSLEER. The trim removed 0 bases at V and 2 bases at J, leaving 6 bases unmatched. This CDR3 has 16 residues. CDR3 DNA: TGCGCCAGCAGCCAAGAGCCTAGCGGGCTAGCCTACGAGCAGTACTTC. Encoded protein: CASSQEPSGLAYEQYF.

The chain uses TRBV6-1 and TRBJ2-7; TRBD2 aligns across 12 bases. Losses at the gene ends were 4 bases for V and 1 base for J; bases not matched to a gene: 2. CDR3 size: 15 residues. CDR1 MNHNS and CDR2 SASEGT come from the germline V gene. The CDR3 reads CASSGLAGESYEQYF. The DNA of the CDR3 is TGTGCCAGCAGTGGACTAGCGGGGGAGTCCTACGAGCAGTACTTC.

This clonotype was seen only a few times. The CDR3 bases are TGTGCCAGCAGTCTAGTACAGGGGTTTAATGAAAAACTGTTTTTT. It codes for CASSLVQGFNEKLFF. The chain combines TRBV27 with TRBJ1-4; 7 nucleotides match TRBD1. The CDR3 contains 15 residues. CDR1 MNHEY and CDR2 SMNVEV come from the germline V gene (reference sequence). With 5 bases clipped from V and 4 bases from J, the junction kept 7 bases outside the gene matches.

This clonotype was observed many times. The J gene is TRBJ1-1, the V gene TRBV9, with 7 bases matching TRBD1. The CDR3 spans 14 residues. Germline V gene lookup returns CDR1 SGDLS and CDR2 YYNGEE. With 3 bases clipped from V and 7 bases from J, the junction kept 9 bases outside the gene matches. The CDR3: CASSGPTGESEAFF. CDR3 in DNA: TGTGCCAGCAGCGGACCCACAGGGGAAAGTGAAGCTTTCTTT.

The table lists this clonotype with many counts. CDR3 loop: CASSLDDGPYEQYF. CDR3 bases: TGTGCCAGCAGTTTAGACGACGGACCCTACGAGCAGTACTTC. The chain recombines TRBV28 with TRBJ2-7; D is uncertain. This CDR3 has 14 amino acids. Trimming shortened V by 2 bases and J by 2 bases, and 10 bases separated the two germline ends. Germline lookup yields CDR1 MDHEN and CDR2 SYDVKM.

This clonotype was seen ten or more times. The CDR3 DNA reads TGTGCCTGGAGTGTACGGGGGGCAGATACGCAGTATTTT. Protein sequence: CAWSVRGADTQYF. The V call is TRBV30, the J call TRBJ2-3; 7 positions match TRBD2. There are 13 residues in the CDR3. CDR1 GTSNPN and CDR2 SVGIG come from the germline V gene (reference sequence). V gave up 0 bases and J gave up 4 bases; unmatched junction bases: 1.

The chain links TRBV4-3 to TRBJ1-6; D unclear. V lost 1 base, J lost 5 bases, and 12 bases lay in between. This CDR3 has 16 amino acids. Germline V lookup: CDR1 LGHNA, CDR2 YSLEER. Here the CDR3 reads CASSQGDRADNSPLHF. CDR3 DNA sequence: TGCGCCAGCAGCCAAGGTGATAGAGCTGATAATTCACCCCTCCACTTT.

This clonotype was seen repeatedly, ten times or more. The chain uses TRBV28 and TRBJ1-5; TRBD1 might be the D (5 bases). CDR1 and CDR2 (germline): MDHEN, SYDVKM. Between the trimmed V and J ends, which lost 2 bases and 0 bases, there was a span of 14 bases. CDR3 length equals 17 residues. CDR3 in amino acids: CASSLPPGGSSNQPQHF. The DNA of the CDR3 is TGTGCCAGCAGTTTACCTCCCGGGGGGAGTAGCAATCAGCCCCAGCATTTT.

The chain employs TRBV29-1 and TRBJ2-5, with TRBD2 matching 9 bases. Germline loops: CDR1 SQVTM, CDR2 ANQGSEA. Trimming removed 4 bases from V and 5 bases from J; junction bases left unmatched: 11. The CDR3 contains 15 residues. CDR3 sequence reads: CSVGESSGRKETQYF. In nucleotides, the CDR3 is TGCAGCGTTGGGGAGAGTAGCGGGAGAAAGGAGACCCAGTACTTC.

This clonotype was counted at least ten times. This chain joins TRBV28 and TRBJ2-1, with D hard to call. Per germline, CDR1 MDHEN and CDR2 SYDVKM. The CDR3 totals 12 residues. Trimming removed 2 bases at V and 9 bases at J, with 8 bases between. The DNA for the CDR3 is TGTGCCAGCAGTTTAAGGCCGAGTGAGCAGTTCTTC. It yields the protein CASSLRPSEQFF. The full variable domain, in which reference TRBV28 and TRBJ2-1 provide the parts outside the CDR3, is DVKVTQSSRYLVKRTGEKVFLECVQDMDHENMFWYRQDPGLGLRLIYFSYDVKMKEKGDIPEGYSVSREKKERFSLILESASTNQTSMYLCASSLRPSEQFFGPGTRLTVL.

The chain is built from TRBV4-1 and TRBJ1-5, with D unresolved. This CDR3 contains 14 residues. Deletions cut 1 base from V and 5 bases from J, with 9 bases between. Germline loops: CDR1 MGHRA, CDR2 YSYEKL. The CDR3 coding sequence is TGCGCCAGCAGCCAAGCGTTGGACTATCAGCCCCAGCATTTT. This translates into CASSQALDYQPQHF.

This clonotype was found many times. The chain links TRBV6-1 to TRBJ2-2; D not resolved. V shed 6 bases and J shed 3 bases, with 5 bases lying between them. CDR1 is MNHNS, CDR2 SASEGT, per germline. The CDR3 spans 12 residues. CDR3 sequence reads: CASRFYTGELFF. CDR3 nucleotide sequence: TGTGCCAGCAGATTTTACACCGGGGAGCTGTTTTTT.

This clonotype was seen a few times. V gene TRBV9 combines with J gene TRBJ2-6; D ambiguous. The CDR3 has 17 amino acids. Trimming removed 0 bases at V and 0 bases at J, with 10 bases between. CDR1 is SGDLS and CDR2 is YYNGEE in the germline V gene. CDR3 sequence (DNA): TGTGCCAGCAGCGTAGGGAACCCGAGCTCTGGGGCCAACGTCCTGACTTTC. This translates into CASSVGNPSSGANVLTF. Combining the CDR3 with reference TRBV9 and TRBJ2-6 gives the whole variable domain DSGVTQTPKHLITATGQRVTLRCSPRSGDLSVYWYQQSLDQGLQFLIQYYNGEERAKGNILERFSAQQFPDLHSELNLSSLELGDSALYFCASSVGNPSSGANVLTFGAGSRLTVL.

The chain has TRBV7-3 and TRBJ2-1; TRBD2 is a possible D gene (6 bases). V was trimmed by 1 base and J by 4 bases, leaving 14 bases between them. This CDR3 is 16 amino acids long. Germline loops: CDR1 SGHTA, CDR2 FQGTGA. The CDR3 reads CASSLSRIAEYNEQFF. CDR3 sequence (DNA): TGTGCCAGCAGCTTAAGCCGGATAGCGGAGTACAATGAGCAGTTCTTC.

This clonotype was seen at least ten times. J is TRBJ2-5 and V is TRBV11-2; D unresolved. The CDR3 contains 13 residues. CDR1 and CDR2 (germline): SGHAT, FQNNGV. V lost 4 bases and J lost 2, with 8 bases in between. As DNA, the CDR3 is TGTGCCAGCAGCTCCCAGAGGCAAGAGACCCAGTACTTC. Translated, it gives CASSSQRQETQYF.

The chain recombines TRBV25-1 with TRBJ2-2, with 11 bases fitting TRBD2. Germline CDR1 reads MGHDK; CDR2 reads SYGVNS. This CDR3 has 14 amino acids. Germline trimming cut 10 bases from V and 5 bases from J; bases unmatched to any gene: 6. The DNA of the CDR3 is TGTGCCACCATGACTAGCGGGACAACCGGGGAGCTGTTTTTT. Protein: CATMTSGTTGELFF.

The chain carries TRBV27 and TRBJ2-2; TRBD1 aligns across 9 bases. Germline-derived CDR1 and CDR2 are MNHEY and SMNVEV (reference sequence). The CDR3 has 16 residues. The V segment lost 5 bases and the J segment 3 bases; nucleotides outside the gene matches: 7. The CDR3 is CASSLHGTGHTGELFF. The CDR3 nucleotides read TGTGCCAGCAGTCTCCACGGGACAGGGCACACCGGGGAGCTGTTTTTT.

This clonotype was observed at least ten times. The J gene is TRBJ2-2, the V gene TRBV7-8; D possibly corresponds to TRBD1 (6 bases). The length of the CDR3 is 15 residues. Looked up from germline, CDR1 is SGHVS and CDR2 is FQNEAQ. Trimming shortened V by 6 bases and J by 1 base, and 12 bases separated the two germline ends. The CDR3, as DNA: TGTGCCAGCAGATCCAGGGGTCTGAACACCGGGGAGCTGTTTTTT. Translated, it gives CASRSRGLNTGELFF.

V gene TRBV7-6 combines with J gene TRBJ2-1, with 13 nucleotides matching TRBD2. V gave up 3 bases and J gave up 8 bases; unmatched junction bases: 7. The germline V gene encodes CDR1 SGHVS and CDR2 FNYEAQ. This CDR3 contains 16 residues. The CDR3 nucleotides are TGTGCCAGCAGCTTGGGAGGGACTAGCGGGATCTATGAGCAGTTCTTC. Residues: CASSLGGTSGIYEQFF. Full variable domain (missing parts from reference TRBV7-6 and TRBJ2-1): GAGVSQSPRYKVTKRGQDVALRCDPISGHVSLYWYRQALGQGPEFLTYFNYEAQQDKSGLPNDRFSAERPEGSISTLTIQRTEQRDSAMYRCASSLGGTSGIYEQFFGPGTRLTVL.

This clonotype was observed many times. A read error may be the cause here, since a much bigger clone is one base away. The CDR3 loop reads CASRRNPGLRHQETQYF. DNA for the CDR3: TGTGCCAGCAGGCGCAACCCGGGACTTAGGCACCAAGAGACCCAGTACTTC. This chain joins TRBV28 and TRBJ2-5; tentative D call: TRBD2 (6 bases). V was cut by 6 bases and J by 0 bases, with 20 bases left in between. CDR1 is MDHEN, CDR2 SYDVKM, per germline. The CDR3 has 17 amino acids.

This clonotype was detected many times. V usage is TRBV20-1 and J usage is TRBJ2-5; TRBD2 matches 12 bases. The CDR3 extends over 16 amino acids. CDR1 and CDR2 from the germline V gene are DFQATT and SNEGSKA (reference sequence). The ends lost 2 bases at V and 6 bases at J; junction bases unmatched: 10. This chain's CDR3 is CSARHPTSGSRKTQYF. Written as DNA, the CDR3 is TGCAGTGCTAGACACCCGACTAGCGGGAGTCGAAAGACCCAGTACTTC.